This T cell receptor beta chain was profiled in a study of blood T cell repertoires in COVID-19. Germline values: CDR1 MDHEN, CDR2 SYDVKM. CDR3 length: 16 residues. The J segment lost 6 bases and the V segment lost 3 bases, leaving 9 bases of the junction unmatched. Original analysis: Estimated nucleated cell counts came from reference gene primer amplification. Assay used: immunoSEQ multiplex PCR; TCRdb lists only in-frame clones, some missing. That table supplies the V and J calls and clone size; D and trimming were determined from the DNA. The data hold 60,000 or so clones, with roughly 71% observed a single time.

The V call is TRBV28, the J call TRBJ1-1, with 11 positions matching TRBD1. The receptor was isolated from a woman aged 45 to 65 with active or convalescent COVID-19. The material sequenced was peripheral blood. The CDR3 reads CASSFLAGTGGAEAFF. CDR3 bases: TGTGCCAGCAGTTTCCTCGCCGGGACAGGGGGAGCTGAAGCTTTCTTT.